These T cell receptor beta chains were read from a single sample in a study of blood T cell repertoires in COVID-19. This table comes from immunoSEQ multiplex PCR, and its TCRdb copy is limited to in-frame clones, with some not included. The repertoire holds about 170,000 clones, under 90% seen once, with roughly 2% in the top ten. The sequenced sample was peripheral blood. These receptors all come from a woman aged 80 or over with acute or convalescent COVID-19. CDR3s include the opening cysteine and the closing phenylalanine or tryptophan. The D gene is left open where the match is weak. Some rows have no size entry. The others give once, few or many, or a class for an expanded clone.

v_gene: TRBV20-1; j_gene: TRBJ1-2; abundance: -; d_gene: -; CDR3aa: CSAGWYEGYTF; CDR3nt: TGCAGTGCCGGGTGGTATGAGGGCTACACCTTC
v_gene: TRBV6-5; j_gene: TRBJ2-7; abundance: once; d_gene: TRBD1; CDR3aa: CASREGQGAAYEQYF; CDR3nt: TGTGCCAGTCGGGAGGGACAGGGGGCAGCCTACGAGCAGTACTTC
v_gene: TRBV29-1; j_gene: TRBJ1-1; abundance: -; d_gene: TRBD1; CDR3aa: CSGTGGAGSEAFF; CDR3nt: TGCAGCGGGACAGGGGGCGCGGGAAGTGAAGCTTTCTTT
v_gene: TRBV7-8; j_gene: TRBJ2-7; abundance: once; d_gene: -; CDR3aa: CASSQTRTAYEQYF; CDR3nt: TGTGCCAGCAGCCAAACTAGGACAGCCTACGAGCAGTACTTC
v_gene: TRBV5-6; j_gene: TRBJ1-6; abundance: -; d_gene: TRBD1; CDR3aa: CASSLDRGQSPLHF; CDR3nt: TGTGCCAGCAGCTTGGACAGGGGGCAATCACCCCTCCACTTT
v_gene: TRBV6-6; j_gene: TRBJ2-7; abundance: -; d_gene: TRBD2; CDR3aa: CASSYGLADDEQYF; CDR3nt: TGTGCCAGCAGTTACGGACTAGCGGACGACGAGCAGTACTTC
v_gene: TRBV9; j_gene: TRBJ2-2; abundance: -; d_gene: TRBD2; CDR3aa: CASSVEVGGSSPNTGELFF; CDR3nt: TGTGCCAGCAGCGTAGAAGTGGGCGGGAGCAGTCCCAACACCGGGGAGCTGTTTTTT
v_gene: TRBV19; j_gene: TRBJ1-1; abundance: -; d_gene: TRBD1; CDR3aa: CASTPRFWTGNTEAFF; CDR3nt: TGTGCCAGTACCCCTAGGTTTTGGACAGGTAACACTGAAGCTTTCTTT
v_gene: TRBV5-1; j_gene: TRBJ2-5; abundance: -; d_gene: -; CDR3aa: CASSQLRDSLGGETQYF; CDR3nt: TGCGCCAGCAGTCAACTCCGGGACTCCCTGGGCGGAGAGACCCAGTACTTC
v_gene: TRBV7-2; j_gene: TRBJ2-7; abundance: -; d_gene: -; CDR3aa: CASSLARRVGADEQYF; CDR3nt: TGTGCCAGCAGCTTAGCGCGGAGGGTTGGGGCAGACGAGCAGTACTTC
v_gene: TRBV9; j_gene: TRBJ1-1; abundance: -; d_gene: -; CDR3aa: CASSVSTGFDTEAFF; CDR3nt: TGTGCCAGCAGCGTCTCAACAGGGTTTGACACTGAAGCTTTCTTT
v_gene: TRBV5-1; j_gene: TRBJ2-3; abundance: -; d_gene: TRBD2; CDR3aa: CASSPGTSGSADTQYF; CDR3nt: TGCGCCAGCAGCCCAGGGACTAGCGGGAGCGCAGATACGCAGTATTTT
v_gene: TRBV29-1; j_gene: TRBJ1-5; abundance: -; d_gene: TRBD1; CDR3aa: CSVQTGGGNQPQHF; CDR3nt: TGCAGCGTTCAGACAGGGGGAGGCAATCAGCCCCAGCATTTT
v_gene: TRBV21-1; j_gene: TRBJ1-1; abundance: -; d_gene: -; CDR3aa: CASLQVMGTEAFF; CDR3nt: TGTGCCAGCCTACAGGTAATGGGCACTGAAGCTTTCTTT
v_gene: TRBV5-5; j_gene: TRBJ2-7; abundance: few; d_gene: -; CDR3aa: CASSPGVGVPSEQYF; CDR3nt: TGTGCCAGCAGCCCTGGGGTGGGAGTCCCCTCCGAGCAGTACTTC
v_gene: TRBV29-1; j_gene: TRBJ2-7; abundance: -; d_gene: -; CDR3aa: CSVESLTYEQYF; CDR3nt: TGCAGCGTTGAGAGTCTGACCTACGAGCAGTACTTC
v_gene: TRBV7-2; j_gene: TRBJ2-1; abundance: -; d_gene: TRBD2; CDR3aa: CASSQRTSPYTEQFF; CDR3nt: TGTGCCAGCAGCCAAAGGACTAGTCCGTACACTGAGCAGTTCTTC
v_gene: TRBV6-2/TRBV6-3; j_gene: TRBJ2-7; abundance: -; d_gene: TRBD1; CDR3aa: CASSYPFAGTGEDEQYF; CDR3nt: TGTGCCAGCAGTTACCCGTTCGCCGGGACAGGGGAGGACGAGCAGTACTTC
v_gene: TRBV6-2/TRBV6-3; j_gene: TRBJ2-7; abundance: -; d_gene: TRBD1; CDR3aa: CASSDGGQFYEQYF; CDR3nt: TGTGCCAGCAGTGATGGGGGACAGTTCTACGAGCAGTACTTC
v_gene: TRBV5-1; j_gene: TRBJ2-1; abundance: -; d_gene: -; CDR3aa: CASSEGGVRNNEQFF; CDR3nt: TGCGCCAGCAGCGAAGGGGGGGTCCGGAACAATGAGCAGTTCTTC
v_gene: TRBV19; j_gene: TRBJ2-3; abundance: -; d_gene: TRBD1; CDR3aa: CASSPTGGTDTQYF; CDR3nt: TGTGCCAGTTCACCGACAGGGGGAACAGATACGCAGTATTTT
v_gene: TRBV5-3; j_gene: TRBJ2-1; abundance: -; d_gene: -; CDR3aa: CARSLLGAGDIRHEQFF; CDR3nt: TGTGCCAGAAGCTTGTTGGGGGCGGGAGACATTAGGCATGAGCAGTTCTTC
v_gene: TRBV7-8; j_gene: TRBJ2-5; abundance: -; d_gene: -; CDR3aa: CASSLAPETQYF; CDR3nt: TGTGCCAGCAGCCTGGCCCCAGAGACCCAGTACTTC
v_gene: TRBV30; j_gene: TRBJ1-1; abundance: -; d_gene: -; CDR3aa: CAWSHNSNTEAFF; CDR3nt: TGTGCCTGGAGTCATAACTCGAACACTGAAGCTTTCTTT
v_gene: TRBV5-4; j_gene: TRBJ1-2; abundance: -; d_gene: TRBD1; CDR3aa: CASSLLGTGHYGYTF; CDR3nt: TGTGCCAGCAGCTTACTAGGGACAGGGCACTATGGCTACACCTTC
v_gene: TRBV5-4; j_gene: TRBJ2-3; abundance: many; d_gene: TRBD1; CDR3aa: CASSPGTGTDTQYF; CDR3nt: TGTGCCAGCAGCCCCGGGACAGGGACAGATACGCAGTATTTT
v_gene: TRBV25-1; j_gene: TRBJ2-7; abundance: -; d_gene: -; CDR3aa: CASSDQGPNSDEQYF; CDR3nt: TGTGCCAGCAGTGACCAGGGCCCCAATTCGGACGAGCAGTACTTC
v_gene: TRBV9; j_gene: TRBJ2-5; abundance: -; d_gene: -; CDR3aa: CASSEREETQYF; CDR3nt: TGTGCCAGCAGCGAGAGGGAGGAGACCCAGTACTTC
v_gene: TRBV19; j_gene: TRBJ2-1; abundance: -; d_gene: TRBD1; CDR3aa: CASSTGGLSYNEQFF; CDR3nt: TGTGCCAGTAGTACAGGGGGTCTCTCCTACAATGAGCAGTTCTTC
v_gene: TRBV6-5; j_gene: TRBJ1-2; abundance: -; d_gene: TRBD1; CDR3aa: CASRLQGGAGYGYTF; CDR3nt: TGTGCCAGCAGACTCCAAGGGGGCGCTGGCTATGGCTACACCTTC
v_gene: TRBV2; j_gene: TRBJ2-3; abundance: -; d_gene: -; CDR3aa: CASKEVYTDTQYF; CDR3nt: TGTGCCAGCAAAGAGGTCTACACAGATACGCAGTATTTT
v_gene: TRBV5-1; j_gene: TRBJ2-5; abundance: -; d_gene: -; CDR3aa: CASSLAGGDWETQYF; CDR3nt: TGCGCCAGCAGCTTGGCCGGCGGGGATTGGGAGACCCAGTACTTC
v_gene: TRBV7-2; j_gene: TRBJ1-2; abundance: -; d_gene: -; CDR3aa: CASSPSRTQDGGYTF; CDR3nt: TGTGCCAGCAGCCCGAGCCGTACACAGGATGGTGGCTACACCTTC
v_gene: TRBV5-1; j_gene: TRBJ1-2; abundance: -; d_gene: -; CDR3aa: CASSTGTNEGYTF; CDR3nt: TGCGCCAGCAGCACCGGGACAAATGAAGGCTACACCTTC
v_gene: TRBV28; j_gene: TRBJ1-1; abundance: -; d_gene: -; CDR3aa: CASSPTGVNTEAFF; CDR3nt: TGTGCCAGCAGTCCGACAGGAGTGAACACTGAAGCTTTCTTT
v_gene: TRBV7-2; j_gene: TRBJ2-1; abundance: -; d_gene: TRBD2; CDR3aa: CASSFRSGAPYNEQFF; CDR3nt: TGTGCCAGCAGCTTTCGGAGCGGGGCACCTTACAATGAGCAGTTCTTC